The clone carrying this T cell receptor (beta chain) has ten or more counts. Its antigen is as yet unknown. Unique molecular identifiers were used in preparing the TCRbeta library. MiXCR, run by TCRdb on the PCR reads, gives a single entry per CDR3 protein. The sample has tens of thousands of distinct CDR3 sequences; roughly 4.5% are singletons. Unmatched junction bases numbered 14, after V lost 3 bases and J lost 10 bases. The CDR3 extends over 16 amino acids. From germline, CDR1 is MDHEN and CDR2 SYDVKM. This entry is derived from a study of T-cell reconstitution after alpha-beta-depleted transplantation in children. Study-wide results and caveats: Alpha-beta T cells present about two months after transplant were reported to originate from several hundred expanded graft clones. The main origin of T-cell counts and diversity one year after transplant was newly produced T cells.

This TCR was sampled from a boy in the first two years of life who had a stem cell transplant for acute myeloid leukemia, so the T cells may come from the graft donor. V is TRBV28 and J is TRBJ1-4; 7 bases line up with TRBD1. Source: PBMCs, mostly from graft donor cells, taken 180 days after TCRalphabeta/CD19-depleted stem cell transplant. The CDR3 nucleotides read TGTGCCAGCAGTTTTGGGACAGTCCTCCCTCGAGGAAAACTGTTTTTT. Its translation: CASSFGTVLPRGKLFF.